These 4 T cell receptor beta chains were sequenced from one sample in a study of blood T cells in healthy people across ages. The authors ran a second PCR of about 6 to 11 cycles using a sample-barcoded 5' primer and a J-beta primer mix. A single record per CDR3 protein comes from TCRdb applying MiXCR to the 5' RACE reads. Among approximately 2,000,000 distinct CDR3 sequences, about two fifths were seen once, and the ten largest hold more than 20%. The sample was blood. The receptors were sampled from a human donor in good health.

For the CDR3, the DNA is TGTGCCAGCAGCTTTGGCAGTCAGCCAACCTACGAGCAGTACTTC. It yields the protein CASSFGSQPTYEQYF. This chain connects TRBV7-2 to TRBJ2-7; D is uncertain. Trimming shortened V by 3 bases and J by 2 bases, and 14 bases separated the two germline ends. There are 15 residues in the CDR3. The germline V gene encodes CDR1 SGHTA and CDR2 FQGNSA.

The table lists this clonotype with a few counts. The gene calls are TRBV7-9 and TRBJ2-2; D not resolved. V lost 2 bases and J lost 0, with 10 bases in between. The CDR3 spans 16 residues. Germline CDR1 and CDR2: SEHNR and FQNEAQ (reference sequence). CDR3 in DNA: TGTGCCAGCAGCTTAACCCCCTCGGCGAACACCGGGGAGCTGTTTTTT. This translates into CASSLTPSANTGELFF.

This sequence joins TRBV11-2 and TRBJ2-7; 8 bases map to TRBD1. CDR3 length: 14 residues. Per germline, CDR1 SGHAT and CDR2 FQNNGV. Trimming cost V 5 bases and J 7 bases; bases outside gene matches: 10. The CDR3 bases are TGTGCCAGCAGCCAAGGACAGGGACGGGATGAGCAGTACTTC. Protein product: CASSQGQGRDEQYF.

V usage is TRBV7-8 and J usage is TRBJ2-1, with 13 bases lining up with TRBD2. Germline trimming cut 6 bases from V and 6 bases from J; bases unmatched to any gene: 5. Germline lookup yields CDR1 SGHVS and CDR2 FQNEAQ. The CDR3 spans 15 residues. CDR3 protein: CASSKLAGGRNEQFF. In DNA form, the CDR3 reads TGTGCCAGCAGTAAACTAGCGGGGGGGCGCAATGAGCAGTTCTTC.